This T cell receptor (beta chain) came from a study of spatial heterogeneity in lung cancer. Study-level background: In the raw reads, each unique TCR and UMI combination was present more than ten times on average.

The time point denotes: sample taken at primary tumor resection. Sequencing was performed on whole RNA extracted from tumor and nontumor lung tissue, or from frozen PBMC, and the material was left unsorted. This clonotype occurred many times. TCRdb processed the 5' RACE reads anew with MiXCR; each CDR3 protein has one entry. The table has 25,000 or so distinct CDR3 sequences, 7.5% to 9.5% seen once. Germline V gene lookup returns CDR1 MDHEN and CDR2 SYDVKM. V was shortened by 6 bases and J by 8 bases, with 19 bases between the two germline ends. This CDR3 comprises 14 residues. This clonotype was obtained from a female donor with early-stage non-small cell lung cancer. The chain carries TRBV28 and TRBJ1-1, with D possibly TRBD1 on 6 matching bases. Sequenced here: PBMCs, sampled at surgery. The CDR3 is CASRIPTGSSEAFF. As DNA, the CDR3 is TGTGCCAGCAGAATTCCCACAGGGAGTTCAGAAGCTTTCTTT.